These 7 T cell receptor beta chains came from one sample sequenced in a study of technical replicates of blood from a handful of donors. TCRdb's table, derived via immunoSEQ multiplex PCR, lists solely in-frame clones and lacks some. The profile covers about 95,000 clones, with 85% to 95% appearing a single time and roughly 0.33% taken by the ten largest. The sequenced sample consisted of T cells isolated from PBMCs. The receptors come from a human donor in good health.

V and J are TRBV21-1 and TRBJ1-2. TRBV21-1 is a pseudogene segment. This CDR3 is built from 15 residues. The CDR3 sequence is CASSKDAFWEYGYTF. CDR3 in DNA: TGTGCCAGCAGCAAAGACGCGTTTTGGGAGTATGGCTACACCTTC.

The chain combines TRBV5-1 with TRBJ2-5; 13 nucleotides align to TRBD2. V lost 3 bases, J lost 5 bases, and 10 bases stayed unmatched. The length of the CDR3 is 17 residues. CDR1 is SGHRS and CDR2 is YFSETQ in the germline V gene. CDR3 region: CASSSGLAGAGGETQYF. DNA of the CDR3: TGCGCCAGCAGCTCCGGACTAGCGGGAGCCGGGGGGGAGACCCAGTACTTC.

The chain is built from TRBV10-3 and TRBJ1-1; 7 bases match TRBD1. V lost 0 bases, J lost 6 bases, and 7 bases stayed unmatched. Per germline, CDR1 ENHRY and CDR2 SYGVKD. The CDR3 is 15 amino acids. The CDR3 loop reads CAISESQGVSSEAFF. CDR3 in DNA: TGTGCCATCAGTGAGTCCCAGGGGGTGTCTTCTGAAGCTTTCTTT.

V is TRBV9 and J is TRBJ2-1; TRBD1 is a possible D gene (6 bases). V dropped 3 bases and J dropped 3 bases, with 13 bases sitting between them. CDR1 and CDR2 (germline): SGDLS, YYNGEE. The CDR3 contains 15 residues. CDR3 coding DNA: TGTGCCAGCAGCGCCGGATTACAGGGCTACAATGAGCAGTTCTTC. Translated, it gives CASSAGLQGYNEQFF.

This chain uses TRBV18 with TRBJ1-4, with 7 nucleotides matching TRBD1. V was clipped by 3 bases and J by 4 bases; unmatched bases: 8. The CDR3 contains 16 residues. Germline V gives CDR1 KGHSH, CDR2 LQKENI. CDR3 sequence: CASSPSRQGSNEKLFF. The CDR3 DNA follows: TGTGCCAGCTCACCTTCCAGACAGGGTAGTAATGAAAAACTGTTTTTT. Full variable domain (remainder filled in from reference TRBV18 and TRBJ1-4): NAGVMQNPRHLVRRRGQEARLRCSPMKGHSHVYWYRQLPEEGLKFMVYLQKENIIDESGMPKERFSAEFPKEGPSILRIQQVVRGDSAAYFCASSPSRQGSNEKLFFGSGTQLSVL.

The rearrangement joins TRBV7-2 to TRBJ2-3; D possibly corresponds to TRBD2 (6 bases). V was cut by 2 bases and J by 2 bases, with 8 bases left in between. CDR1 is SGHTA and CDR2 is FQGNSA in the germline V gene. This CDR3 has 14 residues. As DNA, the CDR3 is TGTGCCAGCAGCTTAATAGCGGTCACAGATACGCAGTATTTT. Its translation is CASSLIAVTDTQYF.

CDR3 nucleotide sequence: TGTGCCAGCAGCTTAGAGTCTAGCATCTACACAGATACGCAGTATTTT. This translates into CASSLESSIYTDTQYF. The chain is built from TRBV7-8 and TRBJ2-3, with D maybe TRBD2 (5 bases). Germline CDR1 and CDR2: SGHVS and FQNEAQ. With 1 base removed from V and 2 bases from J, the gap between germline ends came to 13 bases. The CDR3 extends over 16 amino acids.